The 17 T cell receptor beta chains below all came from one sample that was sequenced in a study of T-cell reconstitution after alpha-beta-depleted transplantation in children. The TCRbeta library incorporated unique molecular identifiers. From the PCR reads, TCRdb called clonotypes with MiXCR, one entry per CDR3 protein. Among under 50,000 distinct CDR3 sequences listed, under 60% were seen once. Material: peripheral blood, obtained before TCRalphabeta/CD19-depleted stem cell transplant. These receptors were taken from a boy younger than two with SCID, due to receive a stem cell transplant.

The gene calls are TRBV29-1 and TRBJ2-1, with D possibly TRBD2 on 5 matching bases. V was trimmed by 3 bases and J by 6 bases, leaving 18 bases between them. The CDR3 contains 15 residues. Germline assignment: CDR1 SQVTM and CDR2 ANQGSEA. The CDR3 region has the DNA TGCAGCGTTGATCTTCGGCGGGCAGTCCTCAATGAGCAGTTCTTC. Translation: CSVDLRRAVLNEQFF.

The J gene is TRBJ2-7, the V gene TRBV4-2, with 10 bases that match TRBD2. The V segment lost 0 bases and the J segment 5 bases; nucleotides outside the gene matches: 4. The CDR3 contains 15 residues. Germline V lookup: CDR1 LGHNA, CDR2 YNFKEQ. Here the CDR3 reads CASSQEAGGPDEQYF. The CDR3 DNA follows: TGTGCCAGCAGCCAAGAAGCGGGGGGGCCTGACGAGCAGTACTTC.

The CDR3 nucleotides read TGTGCCAGCAGTTACACGCGACAGGGTTGGGACGAGCAGTACTTC. Residues: CASSYTRQGWDEQYF. The chain is built from TRBV6-5 and TRBJ2-7; 7 bases map to TRBD1. From germline, CDR1 is MNHEY and CDR2 SVGAGI. This CDR3 is built from 15 residues. The V and J ends lost 2 bases and 5 bases, in that order; junction bases with no gene match: 9.

The rearrangement joins TRBV20-1 to TRBJ1-6; D ambiguous. The germline V gene encodes CDR1 DFQATT and CDR2 SNEGSKA (reference sequence). The CDR3 runs 14 residues. V lost 2 bases and J 10 bases, leaving 15 bases between the germline ends. The CDR3 sequence is CSARSGALRSPLHF. CDR3 DNA: TGCAGTGCTAGATCTGGAGCACTACGGTCACCCCTCCACTTT.

The chain recombines TRBV5-1 with TRBJ2-7, with D possibly matching TRBD1 (5 bases). CDR1 is SGHRS, CDR2 YFSETQ, per germline. The CDR3 consists of 15 residues. Deletions cut 0 bases from V and 2 bases from J, with 12 bases between. The CDR3 loop reads CASSLVDSTPYEQYF. In nucleotides, the CDR3 is TGCGCCAGCAGCTTGGTCGACAGTACCCCCTACGAGCAGTACTTC. Filled out from reference TRBV5-1 and TRBJ2-7, the complete variable domain reads KAGVTQTPRYLIKTRGQQVTLSCSPISGHRSVSWYQQTPGQGLQFLFEYFSETQRNKGNFPGRFSGRQFSNSRSEMNVSTLELGDSALYLCASSLVDSTPYEQYFGPGTRLTVT.

This clonotype occurred a few times. One end of the junction fails to match germline, which may point to a read error. The gene calls are TRBV7-7 and TRBJ2-3; a weak D match, TRBD1 (5 bases). The germline V gene has CDR1 SSHAT and CDR2 FNYEAQ (reference sequence). The CDR3 is made up of 15 amino acids. The CDR3 sequence is CASSLRGSSTDTQYF. The CDR3 nucleotides read TGTGCTAGCAGCCTTAGGGGATCTAGCACAGATACGCAGTATTTT.

CDR3 protein: CASSQDGGKGPGELFF. CDR3 nucleotide sequence: TGCGCCAGCAGCCAAGATGGAGGAAAGGGACCCGGGGAGCTGTTTTTT. J is TRBJ2-2 and V is TRBV4-1; TRBD1 or TRBD2 may be the D gene (5 bases each). V was clipped by 0 bases and J by 6 bases, with 14 bases between them. The CDR3 covers 16 residues. Germline V lookup: CDR1 MGHRA, CDR2 YSYEKL.

The chain combines TRBV5-5 with TRBJ1-2, with 10 bases aligning to TRBD1. This CDR3 is built from 14 residues. The V and J ends lost 4 bases and 6 bases, in that order; junction bases with no gene match: 6. Germline CDR1 and CDR2: SGHKS and YYEKEE (reference sequence). The CDR3 nucleotides read TGTGCCAGCAGCCTTAGGACAGGGGGGAATGGCTACACCTTC. Translated, it gives CASSLRTGGNGYTF.

The V and J genes are TRBV5-6 and TRBJ1-4; D is perhaps TRBD1 (5 bases). Per germline, CDR1 SGHDT and CDR2 YYEEEE. The CDR3 is 15 residues long. The V end was cut by 4 bases, the J end by 4 bases, with 14 bases between. In DNA form, the CDR3 reads TGTGCCAGCAGCGCCAGACAGTTCCTTAATGAAAAACTGTTTTTT. As protein: CASSARQFLNEKLFF.

The chain has TRBV27 and TRBJ2-6, with 9 positions matching TRBD1. The V segment lost 2 bases and the J segment 1 base; nucleotides outside the gene matches: 6. There are 18 residues in the CDR3. Germline assignment: CDR1 MNHEY and CDR2 SMNVEV (reference sequence). CDR3 in DNA: TGTGCCAGCAGTTTAAACAGGGGGCGCTTATCTGGGGCCAACGTCCTGACTTTC. This gives the protein CASSLNRGRLSGANVLTF.

This clonotype came up once. The gene calls are TRBV7-8 and TRBJ1-4; 7 bases align to TRBD1. V shed 5 bases, J shed 5 bases, and the junction held 8 bases outside the gene matches. Germline values: CDR1 SGHVS, CDR2 FQNEAQ. This CDR3 spans 15 amino acids. Written as DNA, the CDR3 is TGTGCCAGCAGCCCCGGTGGAGGGGGCAATGAAAAACTGTTTTTT. The encoded protein is CASSPGGGGNEKLFF.

This clonotype was counted between two and nine times. The gene calls are TRBV5-1 and TRBJ2-3; possibly TRBD2 for D (6 bases). The CDR3 runs 15 residues. Germline lookup yields CDR1 SGHRS and CDR2 YFSETQ. Between the trimmed V and J ends, which lost 0 bases and 4 bases, there was a span of 12 bases. CDR3 nucleotide sequence: TGCGCCAGCAGCTTGGGCGCGGGGATCGCAGATACGCAGTATTTT. As protein: CASSLGAGIADTQYF.

V gene TRBV6-5 combines with J gene TRBJ1-5; TRBD1 is a possible D gene (5 bases). Germline values: CDR1 MNHEY, CDR2 SVGAGI. The CDR3 has 14 residues. V lost 6 bases and J 7 bases, leaving 16 bases between the germline ends. For the CDR3, the DNA is TGTGCCAGCAGCCTTATCCCAGGGCTGCAGCCCCAGCATTTT. It translates to CASSLIPGLQPQHF.

This clonotype was observed at least ten times. The CDR3 loop reads CASSIGPGNTIYF. The CDR3 DNA follows: TGTGCCAGCAGCATTGGACCTGGAAACACCATATATTTT. J is TRBJ1-3 and V is TRBV7-2, with D unresolved. In germline, CDR1 is SGHTA, CDR2 FQGNSA. This CDR3 is built from 13 residues. Trimming shortened V by 5 bases and J by 2 bases, and 7 bases separated the two germline ends.

This clonotype was detected only a few times. The V call is TRBV6-1, the J call TRBJ1-1, with 7 bases aligning to TRBD1. Germline V gives CDR1 MNHNS, CDR2 SASEGT. V dropped 7 bases and J dropped 6; count of bases not matched to a gene: 8. CDR3 length: 13 amino acids. The CDR3 region has the DNA TGTGCCAGCATCCTAACAGGGGTCTCTGAAGCTTTCTTT. Amino acids: CASILTGVSEAFF.

This clonotype showed up many times. This sequence joins TRBV6-2 or TRBV6-3 and TRBJ2-7; 8 nucleotides match TRBD2. The CDR3 totals 18 residues. The germline V gene encodes CDR1 MNHEY and CDR2 SVGEGT. The trim removed 2 bases at V and 2 bases at J, leaving 14 bases unmatched. CDR3 DNA sequence: TGTGCCAGCAGTTACCCGCCCGAGGAGGTAGCGGGGCCCTACGAGCAGTACTTC. Residues: CASSYPPEEVAGPYEQYF.

This chain joins TRBV5-5 and TRBJ1-1; TRBD1 might be the D (5 bases). V shed 6 bases and J shed 0 bases, with 12 bases lying between them. Per the germline V gene, CDR1 is SGHKS and CDR2 is YYEKEE (reference sequence). The CDR3 sequence is 14 residues long. DNA of the CDR3: TGTGCCAGCATCTCCACCAGGGTGAACACTGAAGCTTTCTTT. It yields the protein CASISTRVNTEAFF.